These 10 T cell receptor delta chains were all obtained from the same sample, sequenced in a study of gamma-delta chains in newborns, infants, children. TCRdb reprocessed the reads using CATT. In the table there are approximately 12,000 delta-chain clones, about 8.8% of which are singletons. The sequencing sample was made of blood. These receptors were obtained from a child who was a newborn, infant or young child, either healthy, febrile or measles-vaccinated (not recorded which).

This clone was picked up a small number of times. This chain uses TRDV2 with TRDJ1; D call uncertain. The V end lost 3 bases, the J end lost 0 bases, and 7 bases lay between the germline ends. CDR1 is GEAIGNYY and CDR2 is EKD in the germline V gene. The CDR3 is 13 residues long. The CDR3 protein is CACDRLNTDKLIF. Written as DNA, the CDR3 is TGTGCCTGTGACCGACTTAACACCGATAAACTCATCTTT.

This clone has only a few counts. V usage is TRDV2 and J usage is TRDJ2; 8 nucleotides align to TRDD3. The CDR3 contains 19 residues. The V gene end was trimmed by 3 bases and the J gene end by 1 base; junction bases not matched to a gene: 15. The germline V gene has CDR1 GEAIGNYY and CDR2 EKD. The CDR3 is CACDSLLGDTKLLTAQLFF. CDR3 bases: TGTGCCTGTGACTCACTGCTCGGGGATACTAAGCTTTTGACAGCACAACTCTTCTTT.

This clone was found a few times. The chain uses TRDV2 and TRDJ1; D is perhaps TRDD3 (5 bases). The germline V gene encodes CDR1 GEAIGNYY and CDR2 EKD. V lost 3 bases to trimming and J lost 0 bases, with 19 bases between them. CDR3 length: 17 amino acids. The CDR3 coding sequence is TGTGCCTGTGACCCTCTTCAACTGGTGGGGCACACCGATAAACTCATCTTT. Its protein product is CACDPLQLVGHTDKLIF.

This clone was detected only a few times. The J gene is TRDJ1, the V gene TRDV2; 7 positions match TRDD3. CDR3 length: 21 amino acids. Looked up from germline, CDR1 is GEAIGNYY and CDR2 is EKD. Trimming removed 0 bases from V and 0 bases from J; junction bases left unmatched: 21. The CDR3 loop is CACDTVQGVGGADLYTDKLIF. CDR3 DNA sequence: TGTGCCTGTGACACCGTGCAGGGTGTTGGGGGAGCGGACCTGTACACCGATAAACTCATCTTT.

This clone was seen a few times. An end of the junction differs from the germline gene, which may be a read error. This sample also contains other DNA sequences that code for the same CDR3. The chain has TRDV2 and TRDJ1; TRDD3 matches at 8 bases. There are 14 residues in the CDR3. Germline V gene lookup returns CDR1 GEAIGNYY and CDR2 EKD. The CDR3 region is CACDPLGDTDKLIF. The CDR3 coding sequence is TGCGCCTGTGACCCACTGGGGGACACCGATAAACTCATCTTT.

V and J are TRDV2 and TRDJ3; the match to TRDD3 covers 9 bases. The J gene is absent in TCRdb and was assigned here via DNA matching to germline. The CDR3 spans 19 residues. Per the germline V gene, CDR1 is GEAIGNYY and CDR2 is EKD. Germline trimming cut 0 bases from V and 0 bases from J; bases unmatched to any gene: 5. In DNA form, the CDR3 reads TGTGCCTGTGACACCATACTGGGGGACGGCTCCTGGGACACCCGACAGATGTTTTTC. This translates into CACDTILGDGSWDTRQMFF.

In its sample, this clone was seen a few times. J is TRDJ1 and V is TRDV2, with TRDD3 matching over 11 bases. Germline V lookup: CDR1 GEAIGNYY, CDR2 EKD. The CDR3 extends over 19 amino acids. The junction had 11 bases not matched to a gene; V was cut back by 0 bases and J by 0 bases. The CDR3 DNA is TGTGCCTGTGACACCGTGTCGGTACTGGGGGATAAGAACACCGATAAACTCATCTTT. This codes for CACDTVSVLGDKNTDKLIF.

The chain carries TRDV1 and TRDJ1; 7 nucleotides agree with TRDD3. This CDR3 is 20 amino acids long. The V gene end was trimmed by 2 bases and the J gene end by 2 bases; junction bases not matched to a gene: 20. The V gene's germline CDR1 is TSWWSYY and CDR2 QGS. The CDR3 sequence: CALGEWILDPWGALTDKLIF. The DNA for the CDR3 is TGTGCTCTTGGGGAATGGATCTTGGATCCCTGGGGGGCCCTAACCGATAAACTCATCTTT.

This clone turned up a few times. The chain employs TRDV2 and TRDJ1; D unclear. The germline CDR1 and CDR2 sequences are GEAIGNYY and EKD. This CDR3 is 15 amino acids long. V was trimmed by 3 bases and J by 1 base, leaving 14 bases between them. In DNA form, the CDR3 reads TGTGCCTGTGACCCCCTTGAGGGTTCCACCGATAAACTCATCTTT. This encodes CACDPLEGSTDKLIF.

This clone has only a few counts. The rearrangement joins TRDV2 to TRDJ1; 8 nucleotides align to TRDD3. V was clipped by 7 bases and J by 2 bases; unmatched bases: 17. This CDR3 region has 17 residues. The germline CDR1 and CDR2 sequences are GEAIGNYY and EKD. DNA of the CDR3: TGTGCCTGCAATGTACTGGGGGCCCCGGAGGGGACCGATAAACTCATCTTT. Encoded protein: CACNVLGAPEGTDKLIF.